The entry below describes one T cell receptor (beta chain). Its binding antigen is unknown. It has no much larger one-base neighbor in the sample; base qualities were not kept. TCRbeta CDR3 regions were amplified from genomic DNA using the immunoSEQ Assay, a bias-controlled multiplex PCR. As for the original processing: The number of nucleated cells in each sample was estimated by amplification of reference gene primers within the assay. Sequence reads were collapsed and filtered to measure the absolute abundance of every unique TCRbeta CDR3 rearrangement. For each sample, productive Simpson clonality was calculated as the square root of Simpson's diversity index over productive rearrangements. The clones in this table, taken by TCRdb from immuneACCESS, are in-frame only. Not every clone is retained; where verified, under half of the shortfall comes from an unresolved V gene, and the cause of the rest is unknown. That table furnishes V, J and clone size, whereas the DNA furnished D and trimming. In all, the sample holds a few hundred thousand clones, and 88% of those were seen once. 0.65% to 0.9% of the sample comes from the top ten.

The data belong to a study of blood T cell repertoires in COVID-19 (dated by TCRdb to about 2020). Regarding the complete study: Samples covering the acute and convalescent phases of COVID-19 were provided by collaborators in the United States, Italy and Spain. The prospective study material was composed of cDNA or gDNA derived from T cells, B-cell-depleted T cells, or PBMCs. Deeply sampled blood TCRbeta repertoires from subjects exposed to, actively infected with, or recovered from COVID-19 were included in the dataset. The repertoires were released in a freely available public database meant as a resource for research on the immune response to SARS-CoV-2. The samples were drawn from two sources: the first 160 participants of the ongoing ImmuneRACE study, and 1,254 subjects contributed by 6 global collaborators. Sample metadata almost always included a de-identified subject ID, COVID-19 status, age in years and sex. Where available, HLA class I and class II types were obtained from metadata supplied by the sample provider rather than from assay-based typing. Beyond this particular receptor, the publication reports: The amount of clinical and demographic metadata varied by source and participant and was provided uncurated.

CDR1 LGHNT and CDR2 FRNRAP are derived from the germline V gene. The V end gives up 1 base and the J end 8 bases, leaving 13 bases in the junction not matched to a gene. Reading from cysteine to phenylalanine, the CDR3 counts 17 amino acids. CDR3 DNA is the only sequence kept; it has 51 bases, read in frame from the first base. Whole blood was collected in K2EDTA tubes by collaborating institutions according to the institutions' own protocols. For TCRbeta analysis, collaborator samples were shipped as frozen whole blood, as isolated PBMCs, or as DNA extracted from either sample type. The receptor was derived from a woman aged 25 to 39 with acute or convalescent COVID-19. This chain is built from TRBV12-5 and TRBJ2-2; 7 bases in the junction line up with TRBD2. Sequenced input: peripheral blood. The CDR3 loop reads CASGLEGLVLVRGELFF. The bases read TGTGCTAGTGGTTTGGAAGGACTAGTTCTGGTCAGGGGGGAGCTGTTTTTT.